This TCR beta chain was obtained from a study of T cells in Graves' hyperthyroidism and ophthalmopathy. The V and J ends lost 3 bases and 3 bases, in that order; junction bases with no gene match: 4. CDR1 SGDLS and CDR2 YYNGEE come from the germline V gene. The CDR3 has 14 residues. Amplification targeted TCR beta CDR3 regions from RNA transcripts. TCR CDR3 underwent first-round RT-PCR with the HTBI primer set. TCRdb re-called the multiplex PCR reads with MiXCR, one entry per CDR3 protein. The data contain about 840,000 distinct CDR3 sequences, approximately 40% of them singletons. Material for sequencing was blood. The rearrangement links TRBV9 to TRBJ1-1; 8 positions agree with TRBD1. The sequence derives from a young man with Graves' hyperthyroidism. The CDR3 region has the DNA TGTGCCAGCAGCGCGAAGACAGGGGACACTGAAGCTTTCTTT. Translating it yields CASSAKTGDTEAFF.